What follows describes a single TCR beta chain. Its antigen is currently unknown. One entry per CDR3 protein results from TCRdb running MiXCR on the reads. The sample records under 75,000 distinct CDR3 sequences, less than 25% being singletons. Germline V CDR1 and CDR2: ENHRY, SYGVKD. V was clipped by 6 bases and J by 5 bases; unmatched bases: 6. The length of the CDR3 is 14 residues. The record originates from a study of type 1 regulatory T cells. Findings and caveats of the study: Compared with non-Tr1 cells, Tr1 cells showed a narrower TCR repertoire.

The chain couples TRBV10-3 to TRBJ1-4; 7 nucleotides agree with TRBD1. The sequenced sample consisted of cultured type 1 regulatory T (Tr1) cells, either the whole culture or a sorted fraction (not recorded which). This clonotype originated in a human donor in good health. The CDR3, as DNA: TGTGCCATCAGCCCGGGACAGAAGAATGAAAAACTGTTTTTT. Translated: CAISPGQKNEKLFF.